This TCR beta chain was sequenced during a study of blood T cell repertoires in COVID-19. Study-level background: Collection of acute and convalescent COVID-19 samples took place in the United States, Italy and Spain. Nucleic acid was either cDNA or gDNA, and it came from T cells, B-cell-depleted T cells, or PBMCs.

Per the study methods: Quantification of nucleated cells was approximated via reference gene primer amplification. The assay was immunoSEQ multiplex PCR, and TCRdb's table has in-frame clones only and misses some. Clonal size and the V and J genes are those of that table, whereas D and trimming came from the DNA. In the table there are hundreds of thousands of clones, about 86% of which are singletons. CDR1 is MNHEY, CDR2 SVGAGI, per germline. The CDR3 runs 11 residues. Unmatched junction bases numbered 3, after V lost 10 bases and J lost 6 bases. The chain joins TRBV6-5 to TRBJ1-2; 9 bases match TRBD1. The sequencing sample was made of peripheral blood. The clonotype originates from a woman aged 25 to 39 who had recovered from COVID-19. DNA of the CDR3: TGTGCCATCTGGACAGGGGATGGCTACACCTTC. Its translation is CAIWTGDGYTF.